The 7 T cell receptor beta chains presented below share a single source sample, sequenced in a study of CD8 T cells in ankylosing spondylitis. TCRdb recomputed calls from the 5' RACE reads with MiXCR, one row per CDR3 protein. The sample yields 230,000 or so distinct CDR3 sequences, more than 20% seen once. Sequenced sample: blood, either unsorted or a sorted T cell fraction (not recorded which). The receptor source for this set is a male donor with ankylosing spondylitis or in good health (not recorded which).

The genes are TRBV20-1 and TRBJ1-4; TRBD1 matches at 11 bases. CDR1 is DFQATT and CDR2 is SNEGSKA in the germline V gene (reference sequence). Trimming cost V 8 bases and J 8 bases; bases outside gene matches: 7. The CDR3 runs to 13 residues. The CDR3 here is CSPGQGVGEKLFF. The CDR3 DNA is TGCAGTCCGGGACAGGGGGTGGGGGAAAAACTGTTTTTT.

The chain employs TRBV2 and TRBJ2-5; TRBD1 is a possible D gene (6 bases). The CDR3 spans 15 residues. Between the trimmed V and J ends, which lost 8 bases and 1 base, there was a span of 17 bases. Germline V lookup: CDR1 SNHLY, CDR2 FYNNEI. The CDR3 loop is CASLHRVVGQETQYF. CDR3 sequence (DNA): TGTGCCAGCCTTCACAGGGTTGTTGGCCAAGAGACCCAGTACTTC. Combining the CDR3 with reference TRBV2 and TRBJ2-5 gives the whole variable domain EPEVTQTPSHQVTQMGQEVILRCVPISNHLYFYWYRQILGQKVEFLVSFYNNEISEKSEIFDDQFSVERPDGSNFTLKIRSTKLEDSAMYFCASLHRVVGQETQYFGPGTRLLVL.

This clonotype was counted at least ten times. The CDR3 region is CASSLDASGGINIQYF. Written as DNA, the CDR3 is TGTGCCAGCAGCTTAGATGCTAGCGGGGGGATAAACATTCAGTACTTC. The rearrangement links TRBV7-2 to TRBJ2-4; 11 nucleotides agree with TRBD2. The V and J ends lost 1 base and 6 bases, in that order; junction bases with no gene match: 5. The CDR3 length is 16 residues. The germline V gene has CDR1 SGHTA and CDR2 FQGNSA.

The chain joins TRBV12-3 or TRBV12-4 to TRBJ2-5, with D possibly being TRBD1 (5 bases). This CDR3 region has 15 residues. V gave up 3 bases and J gave up 2 bases, with 13 bases separating them. The CDR3 loop is CASSLAGLLQETQYF. In DNA, the CDR3 is TGTGCCAGCAGTTTGGCAGGGCTACTTCAAGAGACCCAGTACTTC.

The CDR3 is CASSFGATTDTQYF. DNA of the CDR3: TGCGCCAGCAGCTTTGGGGCCACTACAGATACGCAGTATTTT. The chain recombines TRBV5-1 with TRBJ2-3, with D perhaps TRBD1 (5 bases). CDR3 length: 14 residues. Trimming took 2 bases from V and 3 from J, leaving 10 bases between them. Per the germline V gene, CDR1 is SGHRS and CDR2 is YFSETQ.

The chain carries TRBV5-1 and TRBJ1-1, with 7 nucleotides matching TRBD1. Trimming cost V 2 bases and J 1 base; bases outside gene matches: 2. Germline lookup yields CDR1 SGHRS and CDR2 YFSETQ. The CDR3 length is 14 residues. CDR3 nucleotides: TGCGCCAGCAGCTTTAGGGACAGGAACACTGAAGCTTTCTTT. Translation: CASSFRDRNTEAFF.

This clonotype has a count of ten or more. The rearrangement links TRBV29-1 to TRBJ2-3; TRBD1 agrees at 10 bases. CDR1 and CDR2 (germline): SQVTM, ANQGSEA. The CDR3 sequence is 15 residues long. The trim removed 6 bases at V and 4 bases at J, leaving 10 bases unmatched. The CDR3 reads CSVEGQGNPPDTQYF. Here the CDR3 DNA reads TGCAGCGTGGAGGGACAGGGGAACCCCCCAGATACGCAGTATTTT.